This entry concerns a single T cell receptor (beta chain). The data are from a study of T-cell reconstitution after alpha-beta-depleted transplantation in children. Unique molecular identifiers were used in preparing the TCRbeta library. Each CDR3 protein gets one entry after TCRdb re-called the PCR reads with MiXCR. This table has about 610,000 distinct CDR3 sequences, about 10% appearing once. There are 16 residues in the CDR3. Germline loops: CDR1 SGHVS, CDR2 FQNEAQ. Unmatched junction bases numbered 13, after V lost 7 bases and J lost 3 bases. The sequence derives from a human donor who donated a stem cell graft to a child with acute myeloid leukemia. Sample: PBMCs from the stem cell graft donor, taken from the stem cell graft. The chain links TRBV7-8 to TRBJ2-3; 7 nucleotides line up with TRBD2. The CDR3 reads CASTLPGGGRTDTQYF. The CDR3 nucleotides read TGTGCCAGCACCCTTCCGGGCGGGGGTAGGACAGATACGCAGTATTTT.